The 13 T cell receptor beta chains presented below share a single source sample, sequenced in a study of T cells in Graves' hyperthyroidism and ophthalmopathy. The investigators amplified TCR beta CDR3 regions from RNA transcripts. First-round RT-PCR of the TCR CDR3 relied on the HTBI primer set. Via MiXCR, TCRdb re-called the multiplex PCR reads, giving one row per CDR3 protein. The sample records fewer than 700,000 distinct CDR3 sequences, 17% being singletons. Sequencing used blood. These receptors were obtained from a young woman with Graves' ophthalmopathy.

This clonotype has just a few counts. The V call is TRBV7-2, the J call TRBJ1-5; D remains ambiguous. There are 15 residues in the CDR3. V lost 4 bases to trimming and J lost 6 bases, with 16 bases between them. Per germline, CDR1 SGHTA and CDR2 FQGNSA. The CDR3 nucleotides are TGTGCCAGCAGCTCCGACCGGGGTTATGGTCAGCCCCAGCATTTT. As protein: CASSSDRGYGQPQHF.

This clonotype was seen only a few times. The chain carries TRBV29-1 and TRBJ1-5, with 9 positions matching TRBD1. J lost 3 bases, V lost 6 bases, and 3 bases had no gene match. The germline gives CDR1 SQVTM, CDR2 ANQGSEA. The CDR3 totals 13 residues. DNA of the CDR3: TGCAGCGTCGGACAGGGGAACAATCAGCCCCAGCATTTT. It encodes CSVGQGNNQPQHF.

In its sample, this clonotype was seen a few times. The CDR3 DNA follows: TGCGCCAGCAGCCAAGATCCGGGGGCGACCGGGGAGCTGTTTTTT. Its translation: CASSQDPGATGELFF. The J gene is TRBJ2-2, the V gene TRBV4-1, with D possibly called TRBD1 or TRBD2 (6 bases each). V was trimmed by 0 bases and J by 5 bases, leaving 10 bases between them. The CDR3 spans 15 residues. The V gene's germline CDR1 is MGHRA and CDR2 YSYEKL.

The CDR3 spells CASETPQGGLVGELFF. The CDR3, as DNA: TGTGCCAGCGAAACTCCCCAGGGGGGTTTGGTCGGGGAGCTGTTTTTT. The chain recombines TRBV27 with TRBJ2-2; possible D gene TRBD1, 7 bases. The CDR3 contains 16 residues. Germline V gene sequence: CDR1 MNHEY, CDR2 SMNVEV (reference sequence). Trimming removed 8 bases at V and 7 bases at J, with 23 bases between.

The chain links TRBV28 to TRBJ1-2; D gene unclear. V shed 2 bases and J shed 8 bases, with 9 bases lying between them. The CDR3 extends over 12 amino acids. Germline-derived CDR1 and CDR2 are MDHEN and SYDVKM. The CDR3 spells CASSLSSGGYTF. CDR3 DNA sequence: TGTGCCAGCAGTTTAAGCTCTGGGGGCTACACCTTC.

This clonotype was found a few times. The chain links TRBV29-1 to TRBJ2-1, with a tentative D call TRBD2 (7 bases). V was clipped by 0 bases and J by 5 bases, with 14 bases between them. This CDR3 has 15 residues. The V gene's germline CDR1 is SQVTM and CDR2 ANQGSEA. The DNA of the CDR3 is TGCAGCGTTGAAGAAGTAAGGGGGGGAAACAATGAGCAGTTCTTC. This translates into CSVEEVRGGNNEQFF.

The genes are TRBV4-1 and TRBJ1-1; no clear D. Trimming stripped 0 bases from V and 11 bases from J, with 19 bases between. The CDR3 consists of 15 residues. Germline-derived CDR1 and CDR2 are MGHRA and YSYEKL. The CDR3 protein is CASSQEPRAGETAFF. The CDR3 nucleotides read TGCGCCAGCAGCCAAGAACCCAGAGCGGGCGAGACGGCTTTCTTT.

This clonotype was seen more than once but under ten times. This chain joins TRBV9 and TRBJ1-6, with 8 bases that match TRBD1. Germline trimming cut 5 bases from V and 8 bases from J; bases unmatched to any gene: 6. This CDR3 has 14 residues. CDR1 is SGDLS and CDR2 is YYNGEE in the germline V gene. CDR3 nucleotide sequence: TGTGCCAGCAGTTCCGGACAGGGATATTCACCCCTCCACTTT. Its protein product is CASSSGQGYSPLHF.

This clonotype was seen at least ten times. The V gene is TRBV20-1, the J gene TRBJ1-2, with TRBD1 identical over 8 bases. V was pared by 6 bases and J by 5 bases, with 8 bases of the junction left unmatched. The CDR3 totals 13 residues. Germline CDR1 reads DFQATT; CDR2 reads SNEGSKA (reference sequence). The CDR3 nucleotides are TGCAGTGCCACCGGGACAGGACATTATGGCTACACCTTC. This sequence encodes CSATGTGHYGYTF.

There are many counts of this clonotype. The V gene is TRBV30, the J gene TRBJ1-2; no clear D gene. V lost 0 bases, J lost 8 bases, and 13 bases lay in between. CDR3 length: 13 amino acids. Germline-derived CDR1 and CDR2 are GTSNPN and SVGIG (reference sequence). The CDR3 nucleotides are TGTGCCTGGAGTGTGGAGGCTCGAAACGGCTACACCTTC. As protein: CAWSVEARNGYTF.

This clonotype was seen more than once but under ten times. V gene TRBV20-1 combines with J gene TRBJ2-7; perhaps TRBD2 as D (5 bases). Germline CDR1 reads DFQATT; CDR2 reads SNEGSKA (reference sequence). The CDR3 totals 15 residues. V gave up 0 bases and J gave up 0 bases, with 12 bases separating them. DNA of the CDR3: TGCAGTGCTAGAGACGAATCGGGGTACTCCTACGAGCAGTACTTC. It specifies CSARDESGYSYEQYF.

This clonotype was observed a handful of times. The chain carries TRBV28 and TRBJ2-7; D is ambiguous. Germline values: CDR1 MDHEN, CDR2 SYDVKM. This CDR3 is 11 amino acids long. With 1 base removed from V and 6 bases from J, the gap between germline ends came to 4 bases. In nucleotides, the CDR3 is TGTGCCAGCAGTTTATTCGGCGAGCAGTACTTC. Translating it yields CASSLFGEQYF. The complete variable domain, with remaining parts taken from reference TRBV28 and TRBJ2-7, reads DVKVTQSSRYLVKRTGEKVFLECVQDMDHENMFWYRQDPGLGLRLIYFSYDVKMKEKGDIPEGYSVSREKKERFSLILESASTNQTSMYLCASSLFGEQYFGPGTRLTVT.

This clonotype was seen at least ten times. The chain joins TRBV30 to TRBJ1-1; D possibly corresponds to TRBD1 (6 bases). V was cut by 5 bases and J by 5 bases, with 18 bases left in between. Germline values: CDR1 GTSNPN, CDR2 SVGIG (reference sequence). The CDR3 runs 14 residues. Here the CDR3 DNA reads TGTGCCTGGGGACCCGGGGGCGGGGGTACTGAAGCTTTCTTT. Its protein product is CAWGPGGGGTEAFF. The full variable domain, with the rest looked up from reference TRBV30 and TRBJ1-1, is SQTIHQWPATLVQPVGSPLSLECTVEGTSNPNLYWYRQAAGRGLQLLFYSVGIGQISSEVPQNLSASRPQDRQFILSSKKLLLSDSGFYLCAWGPGGGGTEAFFGQGTRLTVV.